Reported below is one T cell receptor beta chain. These data belong to a study of blood T cell repertoires in COVID-19. Generated by immunoSEQ multiplex PCR, the TCRdb table keeps only in-frame clones and is missing some. The data show 140,000 or so clones, under 90% seen once. J lost 3 bases, V lost 7 bases, and 6 bases had no gene match. The CDR3 sequence is 14 residues long. Germline values: CDR1 MNHEY, CDR2 SVGAGI. Sequencing input: peripheral blood. The chain employs TRBV6-5 and TRBJ2-7, with TRBD1 identical over 10 bases. This clonotype was sampled from a man in his 70s who had recovered from COVID-19. The CDR3 DNA reads as TGTGCCAGCAAGCCGGGACAGGGGTTCTACGAGCAGTACTTC. Translation gives CASKPGQGFYEQYF.